This T cell receptor (beta chain) was sequenced during a study of response to subunit inactivated influenza vaccine. Whole-study results and caveats: Authors suggested each seasonal influenza vaccination recruits few new T cells.

TCRdb processed the RT-PCR reads anew with MiXCR; each CDR3 protein has one entry. This table has about 780,000 distinct CDR3 sequences, less than 20% appearing once. The V and J ends lost 1 base and 2 bases respectively, with 18 bases between them. CDR1 and CDR2 from the germline V gene are SGHVS and FQNEAQ. This CDR3 region has 17 residues. As to this clonotype: Its cognate antigen is unknown.

V usage is TRBV7-8 and J usage is TRBJ2-7; D possibly uses TRBD1 or TRBD2 (6 bases each). The sequence was obtained from a man in his fifties who received an inactivated influenza vaccine. Sequencing used PBMCs from blood, obtained approximately 5 days after vaccination. The CDR3 loop reads CASSLVGGRQVTYEQYF. CDR3 coding DNA: TGTGCCAGCAGCTTAGTAGGGGGGAGACAGGTAACCTACGAGCAGTACTTC. The variable domain in full, completed from reference TRBV7-8 and TRBJ2-7, reads GAGVSQSPRYKVAKRGQDVALRCDPISGHVSLFWYQQALGQGPEFLTYFQNEAQLDKSGLPSDRFFAERPEGSVSTLKIQRTQQEDSAVYLCASSLVGGRQVTYEQYFGPGTRLTVT.